This TCR beta chain originates from a study of cytomegalovirus exposure and HLA in healthy donors. Study observations and caveats: In an earlier analysis, in roughly 580 donors, most V segments appeared productive either ~87% or ~30% of the time. An apparent linkage of common viral pathogens to several of the most significant clusters emerged in a later analysis. Among TCR beta chains of equal frequency, HLA-associated ones were more clonally expanded in a later analysis. Later analysis suggested most CMV-associated TCR beta chains were HLA-restricted.

The PCR was carried out with 60 Vbeta primers and 13 Jbeta primers. Only in-frame clones appear in the TCRdb table, and some are missing; sequencing was by immunoSEQ multiplex PCR. The table includes tens of thousands of clones, roughly 73% detected once. Trimming removed 6 bases from V and 2 bases from J, with 17 bases in between. CDR3 length: 16 amino acids. Per the germline V gene, CDR1 is MNHNY and CDR2 is SVGAGI (reference sequence). Concerning this clone itself: Its antigen is not identified.

This chain links TRBV6-6 with TRBJ1-5; weak D call: TRBD1 (6 bases). Material: PBMCs. The sequence was collected from a man in his forties or fifties in good health and CMV-seronegative. The CDR3: CASSPNRDFGNQPQHF. The CDR3 coding sequence is TGTGCCAGCAGCCCTAACAGGGATTTCGGCAATCAGCCCCAGCATTTT.